The entry that follows covers one T cell receptor (beta chain) sequence. Its antigen is not identified. V was pared by 7 bases and J by 4 bases, with 14 bases between. This CDR3 has 13 amino acids. CDR1 and CDR2 (germline): MNHEY, SVGAGI. The record originates from a study of shared clonotypes between healthy human individuals. About the research overall: Two female and three male donors aged 18 to 49 were enrolled.

Some clones are missing from TCRdb's copy, which holds only in-frame ones; the method was immunoSEQ multiplex PCR. Here the sample spans 1.4 million or so clones, less than 99% being singletons. General study findings and limits: Among non-shared clonotypes, generation probabilities were lower than among those shared by all four donors.

The sample consisted of naive CD4+ T cells sorted from blood. The subset was: CD45RA+ positively selected. The sequence was collected from a man aged 25 to 40 in good health. The J gene is TRBJ2-7, the V gene TRBV6-5; D not resolved. The DNA of the CDR3 is TGTGCCAGCAATAGAGGATCATCTTACGAGCAGTACTTC. This translates into CASNRGSSYEQYF.